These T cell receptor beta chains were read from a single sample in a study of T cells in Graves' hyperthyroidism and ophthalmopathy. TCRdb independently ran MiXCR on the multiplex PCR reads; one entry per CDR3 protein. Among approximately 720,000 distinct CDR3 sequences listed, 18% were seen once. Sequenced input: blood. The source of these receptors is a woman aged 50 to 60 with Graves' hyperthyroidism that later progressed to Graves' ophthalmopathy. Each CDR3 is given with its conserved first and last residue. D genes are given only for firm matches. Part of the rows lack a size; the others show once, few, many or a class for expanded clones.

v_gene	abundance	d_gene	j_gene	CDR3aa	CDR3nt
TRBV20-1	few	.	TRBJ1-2	CTAEGDYGYTF	TGCACCGCTGAAGGGGACTATGGCTACACCTTC
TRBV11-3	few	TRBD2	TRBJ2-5	CASSSGLAGVETQYF	TGTGCCAGCAGCTCCGGACTAGCGGGGGTAGAGACCCAGTACTTC
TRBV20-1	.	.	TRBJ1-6	CSAAKQGVRSPLHF	TGCAGTGCTGCCAAACAGGGAGTCCGTTCACCCCTCCACTTT
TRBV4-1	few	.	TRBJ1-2	CASSQEAFKYGYTF	TGCGCCAGCAGCCAAGAGGCCTTCAAATATGGCTACACCTTC
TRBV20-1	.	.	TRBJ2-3	CSARGWGTYTQYF	TGCAGTGCTAGGGGCTGGGGGACATATACGCAGTATTTT
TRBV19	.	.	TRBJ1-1	CASSNPDLNTKAFF	TGTGCCAGTAGTAATCCAGACTTGAACACTAAAGCTTTCTTT
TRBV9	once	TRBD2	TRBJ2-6	CASSLERGGLANVLTF	TGTGCCAGCAGCCTAGAGCGGGGGGGCCTGGCCAACGTCCTGACTTTC
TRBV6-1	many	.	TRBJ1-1	CASSEAELNTEAFF	TGTGCCAGCAGTGAGGCAGAGCTCAACACTGAAGCTTTCTTT
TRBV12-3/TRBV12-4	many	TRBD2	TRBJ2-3	CASLTPSGGADTQYF	TGTGCCAGCCTCACTCCTAGCGGGGGGGCAGATACGCAGTATTTT
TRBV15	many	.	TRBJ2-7	CATSRGGDSYEQYF	TGTGCCACCAGCAGAGGGGGAGACTCCTACGAGCAGTACTTC
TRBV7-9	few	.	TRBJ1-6	CASSPWHRDQTSPLHF	TGTGCCAGCAGCCCCTGGCACAGGGACCAAACTTCACCCCTCCACTTT
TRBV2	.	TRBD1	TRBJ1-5	CASGAGGRSNQPQHF	TGTGCCAGCGGGGCAGGGGGCCGGAGCAATCAGCCCCAGCATTTT
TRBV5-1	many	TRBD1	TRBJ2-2	CASSLTGVDVGELFF	TGCGCCAGCAGCCTGACAGGGGTGGATGTCGGGGAGCTGTTTTTT
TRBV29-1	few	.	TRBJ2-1	CSVGGYNEQFF	TGCAGCGTTGGAGGATACAATGAGCAGTTCTTC
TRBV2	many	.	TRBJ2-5	CASTPPVVETQYF	TGTGCCAGCACTCCCCCGGTTGTGGAGACCCAGTACTTC
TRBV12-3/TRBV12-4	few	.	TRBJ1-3	CASRFTGFSGNTIYF	TGTGCCAGCAGGTTCACAGGCTTCTCTGGAAACACCATATATTTT
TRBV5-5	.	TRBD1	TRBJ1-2	CASSLGQGALGYTF	TGTGCCAGCAGCTTGGGACAGGGGGCCCTTGGCTACACCTTC
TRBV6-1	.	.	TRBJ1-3	CASKQQAHSGNTIYF	TGTGCCAGCAAACAACAGGCCCACTCTGGAAACACCATATATTTT
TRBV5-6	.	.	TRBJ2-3	CASSLMTGPSTDTQYF	TGTGCCAGCAGCTTGATGACAGGCCCCAGCACAGATACGCAGTATTTT
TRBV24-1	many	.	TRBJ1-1	CATSGEGNTEAFF	TGTGCCACCAGTGGGGAGGGGAACACTGAAGCTTTCTTT
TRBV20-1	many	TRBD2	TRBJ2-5	CSARDSKTSGWTQYF	TGCAGTGCTAGAGACTCAAAAACTAGCGGATGGACCCAGTACTTC
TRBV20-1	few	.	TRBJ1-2	CSTSFDRPFYGYTF	TGCAGCACATCCTTTGACAGACCTTTCTATGGCTACACCTTC
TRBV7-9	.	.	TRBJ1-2	CASSLGSMGHYGYTF	TGTGCCAGCAGCTTAGGTTCGATGGGGCACTATGGCTACACCTTC
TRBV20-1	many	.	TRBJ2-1	CSAGPSNYNEQFF	TGCAGTGCGGGTCCCTCCAACTACAATGAGCAGTTCTTC
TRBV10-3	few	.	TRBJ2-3	CAISESDFSESDTQYF	TGTGCCATCAGTGAGTCGGACTTTTCAGAGTCAGATACGCAGTATTTT
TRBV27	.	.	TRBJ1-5	CASSSRTDQPQHF	TGTGCCAGCAGTTCCCGGACTGATCAGCCCCAGCATTTT
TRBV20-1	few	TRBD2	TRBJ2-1	CSARVPGLAGVGEQFF	TGCAGTGCTAGAGTTCCGGGACTAGCGGGGGTCGGTGAGCAGTTCTTC
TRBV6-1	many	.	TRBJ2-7	CASSLGRVPGEQYF	TGTGCCAGCAGTTTGGGCAGGGTCCCAGGCGAGCAGTACTTC
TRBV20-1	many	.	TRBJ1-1	CSASDRWVTEAFF	TGCAGTGCTAGCGATCGGTGGGTCACTGAAGCTTTCTTT
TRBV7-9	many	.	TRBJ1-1	CASSFETNEAFF	TGTGCCAGCAGCTTTGAGACCAATGAAGCTTTCTTT
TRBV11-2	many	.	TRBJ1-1	CASSLVSTEAFF	TGTGCCAGCAGCTTAGTGAGCACTGAAGCTTTCTTT
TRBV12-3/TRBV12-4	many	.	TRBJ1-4	CAISLGRNNEKLFF	TGTGCCATCAGCTTGGGCAGGAACAATGAAAAACTGTTTTTT